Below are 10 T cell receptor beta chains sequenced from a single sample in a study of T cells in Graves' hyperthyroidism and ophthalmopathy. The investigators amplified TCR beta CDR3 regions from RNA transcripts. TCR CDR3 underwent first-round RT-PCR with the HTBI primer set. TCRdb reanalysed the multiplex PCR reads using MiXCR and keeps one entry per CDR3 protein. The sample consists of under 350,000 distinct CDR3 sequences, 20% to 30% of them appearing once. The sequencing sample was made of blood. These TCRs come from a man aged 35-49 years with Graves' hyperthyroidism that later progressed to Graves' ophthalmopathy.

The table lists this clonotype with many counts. This CDR3 reads CASSSAFSGANVLTF. The CDR3 nucleotides read TGTGCCAGCAGCTCCGCATTCTCTGGGGCCAACGTCCTGACTTTC. The gene calls are TRBV7-3 and TRBJ2-6; D remains ambiguous. Trimming took 4 bases from V and 0 from J, leaving 7 bases between them. The germline V gene encodes CDR1 SGHTA and CDR2 FQGTGA. The CDR3 has 15 residues.

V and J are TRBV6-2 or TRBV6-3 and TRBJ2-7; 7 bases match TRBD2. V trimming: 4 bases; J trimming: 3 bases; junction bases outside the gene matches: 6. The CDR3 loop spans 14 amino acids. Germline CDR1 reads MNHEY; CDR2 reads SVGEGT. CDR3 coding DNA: TGTGCCAGCAGTTGGCTAGCGGCCGACTACGAGCAGTACTTC. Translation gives CASSWLAADYEQYF.

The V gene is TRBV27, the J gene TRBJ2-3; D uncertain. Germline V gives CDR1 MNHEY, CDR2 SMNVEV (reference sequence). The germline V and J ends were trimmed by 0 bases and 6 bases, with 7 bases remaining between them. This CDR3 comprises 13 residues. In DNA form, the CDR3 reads TGTGCCAGCAGTTTATCGTTTCCGGATACGCAGTATTTT. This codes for CASSLSFPDTQYF.

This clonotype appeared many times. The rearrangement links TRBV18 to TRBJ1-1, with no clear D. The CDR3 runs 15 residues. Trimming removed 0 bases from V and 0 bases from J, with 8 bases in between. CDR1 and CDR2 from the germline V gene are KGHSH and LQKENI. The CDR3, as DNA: TGTGCCAGCTCACCACCGCTCGTCATGAACACTGAAGCTTTCTTT. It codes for CASSPPLVMNTEAFF.

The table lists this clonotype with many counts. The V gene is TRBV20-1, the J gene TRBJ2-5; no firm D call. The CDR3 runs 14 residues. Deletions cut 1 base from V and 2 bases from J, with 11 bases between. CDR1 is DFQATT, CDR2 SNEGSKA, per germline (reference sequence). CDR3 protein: CSARGMGIQETQYF. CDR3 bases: TGCAGTGCTAGAGGGATGGGCATTCAAGAGACCCAGTACTTC.

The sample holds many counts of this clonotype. CDR3 sequence (DNA): TGTGCCTGGAGCCCTGGGTGGAATCAGCCCCAGCATTTT. Amino acids: CAWSPGWNQPQHF. J is TRBJ1-5 and V is TRBV30; D gene unclear. CDR3 length: 13 residues. Germline-derived CDR1 and CDR2 are GTSNPN and SVGIG (reference sequence). V lost 3 bases and J 4 bases, leaving 10 bases between the germline ends.

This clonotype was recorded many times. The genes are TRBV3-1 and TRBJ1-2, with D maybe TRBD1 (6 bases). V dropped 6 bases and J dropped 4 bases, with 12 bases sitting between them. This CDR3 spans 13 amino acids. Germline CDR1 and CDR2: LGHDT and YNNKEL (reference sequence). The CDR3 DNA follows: TGTGCCAGCAGTCTGGACAGATTCTATGGCTACACCTTC. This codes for CASSLDRFYGYTF.

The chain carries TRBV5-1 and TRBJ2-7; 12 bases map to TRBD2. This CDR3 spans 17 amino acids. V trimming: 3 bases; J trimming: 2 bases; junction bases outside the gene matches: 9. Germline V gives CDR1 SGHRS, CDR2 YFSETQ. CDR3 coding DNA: TGCGCCAGCAGCTCCCGCCGGACTAGCGGGGTAACCTACGAGCAGTACTTC. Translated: CASSSRRTSGVTYEQYF.

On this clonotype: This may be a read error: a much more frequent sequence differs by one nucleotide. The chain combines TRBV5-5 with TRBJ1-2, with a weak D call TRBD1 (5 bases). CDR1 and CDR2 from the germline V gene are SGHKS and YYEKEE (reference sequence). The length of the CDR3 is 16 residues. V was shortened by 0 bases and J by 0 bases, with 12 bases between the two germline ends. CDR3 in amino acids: CASSLGLCRANYGYTF. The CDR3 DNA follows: TGTGCCAGCAGCTTGGGTTTATGCAGGGCTAACTATGGCTACACCTTC.

The CDR3 sequence is CASSKTGIFQETQYF. The CDR3 region has the DNA TGTGCCAGCAGTAAGACAGGGATTTTCCAAGAGACCCAGTACTTC. V usage is TRBV12-3 or TRBV12-4 and J usage is TRBJ2-5; 7 nucleotides agree with TRBD1. After removal of 5 bases from V and 1 base from J, the junction contained 7 bases not matched to a gene. The CDR3 sequence is 15 residues long.